The rows below give T cell receptor beta chains drawn from one sample of a study of blood T cells in healthy people across ages. Using its own MiXCR run on the 5' RACE reads, TCRdb lists one record per CDR3 protein. The table includes 760,000 or so distinct CDR3 sequences, 25% detected once. The data also belong to a second study, concerning T cells of mothers and their children.

Material: blood. The receptors originated from a boy aged 5-17 years in good health. Both conserved end residues are trimmed from each CDR3. Fields, in order: J gene, clone size, V gene, CDR3 protein. The size entry is marked missing in some rows and otherwise reads once, few, many or a size class.

J: TRBJ1-3; size: few; V: TRBV20-1; CDR3: SAPDRAGNTIY
J: TRBJ2-6; size: few; V: TRBV10-3; CDR3: ASSLRTSGTAGANVLT
J: -; size: few; V: TRBV7-3; CDR3: ASSPPGIDEQF
J: TRBJ2-3; size: -; V: TRBV7-2; CDR3: ASSFPTNFSSGPTDTQY
J: TRBJ2-7; size: -; V: TRBV5-1; CDR3: ASSLERGRSYEQY
J: TRBJ1-1; size: few; V: TRBV6-1; CDR3: ASSEGTFKLALEAF
J: TRBJ2-2; size: -; V: TRBV6-1; CDR3: ASSDWTGGTGELF
J: TRBJ2-3; size: once; V: TRBV2; CDR3: ASSEYHSYSSTDTQY
J: TRBJ2-5; size: many; V: TRBV29-1; CDR3: SVEGGNQETQY
J: TRBJ2-1; size: -; V: TRBV7-8; CDR3: ASSQEGRGHSYNEQF
J: TRBJ1-1; size: few; V: TRBV6-5; CDR3: ASSYSRQPEAF
J: TRBJ2-3; size: -; V: TRBV6-1; CDR3: ASSEKNWRGGRTDTQY
J: -; size: few; V: TRBV4-1; CDR3: ASSLPGLGDNEQF
J: TRBJ1-5; size: -; V: TRBV5-5; CDR3: ASSHTPGQGAGGNQPQH
J: TRBJ2-2; size: -; V: TRBV15; CDR3: ATSRGDTAGFRELF
J: TRBJ2-1; size: -; V: TRBV9; CDR3: ASSVQWAQLNEQF
J: TRBJ2-5; size: few; V: TRBV2; CDR3: ASKDSVETQY
J: -; size: -; V: TRBV7-2; CDR3: ANSLGSVSEQY
J: TRBJ2-4; size: -; V: TRBV14; CDR3: ASSHGRDRVAKNIQY
J: TRBJ1-4; size: -; V: TRBV13; CDR3: ASSSALTNEKLF
J: TRBJ1-3; size: -; V: TRBV2; CDR3: ASSEFQGFNTIY
J: TRBJ1-5; size: -; V: TRBV19; CDR3: ASGPGRFGDQH
J: TRBJ2-7; size: once; V: TRBV10-3; CDR3: AISEPRSSYEQY
J: TRBJ2-5; size: few; V: TRBV7-9; CDR3: ASSLAGLAETQY
J: TRBJ2-7; size: few; V: TRBV10-2; CDR3: ASSVPTSGGTYEQY
J: TRBJ2-1; size: few; V: TRBV5-1; CDR3: ASSLSGEVNNEQF
J: -; size: few; V: TRBV12-5; CDR3: ASGSPDRLYEQY
J: TRBJ2-1; size: -; V: TRBV6-1; CDR3: ASAKTEVLSYNEQF
J: TRBJ1-5; size: -; V: TRBV7-2; CDR3: ASSNRPGNQPQH
J: TRBJ2-5; size: -; V: TRBV7-3; CDR3: ASSLMGQQETQY
J: TRBJ2-5; size: -; V: TRBV28; CDR3: ASSLLPGSIETQY
J: TRBJ1-5; size: once; V: TRBV12-3/TRBV12-4; CDR3: ASSRDQPQH
J: TRBJ2-3; size: -; V: TRBV5-1; CDR3: ASSFLGEWDTQY
J: TRBJ2-4; size: -; V: TRBV29-1; CDR3: SVESRIAKNIQY
J: TRBJ2-7; size: -; V: TRBV4-2; CDR3: ASSQVLGQNSYEQY
J: TRBJ1-1; size: few; V: TRBV7-6; CDR3: ASSLGPGGRMNTEAF
J: TRBJ2-1; size: -; V: TRBV6-5; CDR3: ASSYPGGLAGRNEQF
J: TRBJ2-1; size: few; V: TRBV4-3; CDR3: ASSPALSSYNEQF
J: TRBJ2-2; size: -; V: TRBV24-1; CDR3: ATSDPGQANTGELF
J: TRBJ1-4; size: -; V: TRBV14; CDR3: ASSQLRKDEKLF
J: TRBJ2-3; size: few; V: TRBV11-2; CDR3: ASSLDPGTSGGSQY
J: TRBJ1-1; size: -; V: TRBV7-6; CDR3: ASSRPPSFEGTEAF
J: TRBJ2-1; size: few; V: TRBV27; CDR3: ASSLSQGVSYNEQF
J: TRBJ2-1; size: -; V: TRBV29-1; CDR3: SVVALAGFSYNEQF
J: TRBJ1-1; size: few; V: TRBV7-2; CDR3: ASSSPQENTEAF
J: -; size: -; V: TRBV12-3/TRBV12-4; CDR3: ASSPSPRDSSYEQY